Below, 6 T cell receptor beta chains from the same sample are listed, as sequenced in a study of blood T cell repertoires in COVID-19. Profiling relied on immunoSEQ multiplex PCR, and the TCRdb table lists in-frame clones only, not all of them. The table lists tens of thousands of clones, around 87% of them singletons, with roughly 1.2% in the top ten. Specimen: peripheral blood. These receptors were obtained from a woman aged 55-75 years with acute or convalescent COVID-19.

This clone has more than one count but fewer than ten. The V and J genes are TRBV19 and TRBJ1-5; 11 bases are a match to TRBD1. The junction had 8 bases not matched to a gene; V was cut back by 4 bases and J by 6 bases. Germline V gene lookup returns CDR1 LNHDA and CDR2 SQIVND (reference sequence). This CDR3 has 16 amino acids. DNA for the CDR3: TGTGCCAGTAGTACCTGGACAGGGGGCTTTGGTCAGCCCCAGCATTTT. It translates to CASSTWTGGFGQPQHF.

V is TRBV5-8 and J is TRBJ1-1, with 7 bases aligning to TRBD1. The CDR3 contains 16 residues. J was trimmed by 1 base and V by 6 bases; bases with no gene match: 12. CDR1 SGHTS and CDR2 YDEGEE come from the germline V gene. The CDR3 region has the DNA TGTGCCAGCACGTGGGGGTACAGGGGATCGAACACTGAAGCTTTCTTT. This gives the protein CASTWGYRGSNTEAFF.

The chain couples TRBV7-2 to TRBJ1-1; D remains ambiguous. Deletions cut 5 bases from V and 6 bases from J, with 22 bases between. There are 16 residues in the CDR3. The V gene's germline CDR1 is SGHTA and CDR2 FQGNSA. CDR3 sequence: CASSQPIGLVGAEAFF. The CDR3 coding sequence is TGTGCCAGCAGCCAGCCGATAGGACTCGTCGGTGCTGAAGCTTTCTTT.

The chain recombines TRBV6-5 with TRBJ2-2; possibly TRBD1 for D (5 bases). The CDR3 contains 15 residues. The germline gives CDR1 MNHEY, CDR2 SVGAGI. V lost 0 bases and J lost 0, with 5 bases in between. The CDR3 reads CASSYSRANTGELFF. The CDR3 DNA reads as TGTGCCAGCAGTTACTCCAGGGCGAACACCGGGGAGCTGTTTTTT.

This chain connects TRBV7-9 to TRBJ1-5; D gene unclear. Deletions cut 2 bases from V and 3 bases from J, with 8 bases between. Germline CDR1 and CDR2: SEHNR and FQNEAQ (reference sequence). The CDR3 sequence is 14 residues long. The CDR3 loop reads CASSLHSSNQPQHF. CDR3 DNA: TGTGCCAGCAGCTTACACAGCTCCAATCAGCCCCAGCATTTT.

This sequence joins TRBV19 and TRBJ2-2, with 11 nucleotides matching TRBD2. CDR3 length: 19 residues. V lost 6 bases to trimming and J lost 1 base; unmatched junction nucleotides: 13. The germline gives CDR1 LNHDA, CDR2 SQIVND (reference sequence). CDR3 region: CASSQFGTSGSLNTGELFF. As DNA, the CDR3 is TGTGCCAGTAGCCAGTTCGGGACTAGCGGAAGCCTGAACACCGGGGAGCTGTTTTTT.